The rows below give T cell receptor beta chains drawn from one sample of a study of regulatory and conventional T cells in RAG deficiency. The repertoire was sequenced with immunoSEQ multiplex PCR; TCRdb's copy has only in-frame clones and lacks some. The table includes roughly 32,000 clones, around 96% detected once. These sequences were also reported in another study, on regulatory T cells.

The sample comprised CD25- CD4+ T cells sorted from blood. The receptors come from a human donor in good health. The CDR3 runs from the conserved cysteine through the conserved F or W. A D gene is named only where the DNA matches it firmly. Only some rows state a clone size, as once, few, many or a class for expanded clones.

TRBV10-3	TRBJ2-1	NA	NA	TGTGCCATCAGTGCCAGCGGACTTATCAATGAGCAGTTCTTC	CAISASGLINEQFF
TRBV30	TRBJ1-1	NA	TRBD1	TGTGCCTGGGAGAGACAGGGGAACACTGAAGCTTTCTTT	CAWERQGNTEAFF
TRBV6-4	TRBJ2-1	NA	NA	TGTGCCAGCAGCAGGGAAATTAGGGATGAGCAGTTCTTC	CASSREIRDEQFF
TRBV7-3	TRBJ2-3	NA	TRBD1	TGTGCCAGCAGCCCAAGCTCAGGGACAGGGGGTCGGAATACGCAGTATTTT	CASSPSSGTGGRNTQYF
TRBV6-5	TRBJ1-1	NA	TRBD1	TGTGCCAGCAGTTTACACAGGGGGGACACTGAAGCTTTCTTT	CASSLHRGDTEAFF
TRBV7-7	TRBJ2-7	NA	TRBD1	TGTGCTAGCAGCCGACAGGGTTCCTACGAGCAGTACTTC	CASSRQGSYEQYF
TRBV2	TRBJ2-1	NA	NA	TGTGCCAGCAAAAGGACTCAATACAATGAGCAGTTCTTC	CASKRTQYNEQFF
TRBV30	TRBJ2-1	NA	NA	TGTGCCTGGACTAGACCCTACAATGAGCAGTTCTTC	CAWTRPYNEQFF
TRBV15	TRBJ2-3	NA	NA	TGTGCCACCAGCAGAGGGGCAGACGAACTCACAGATACGCAGTATTTT	CATSRGADELTDTQYF
TRBV7-2	TRBJ2-3	NA	TRBD2	TGTGCCAGCAGCTTAGTACTAGCGATTAACACAGATACGCAGTATTTT	CASSLVLAINTDTQYF
TRBV7-2	TRBJ2-5	NA	NA	TGTGCCAGCAGCCCCGAGGGAGGACTACAAGAGACCCAGTACTTC	CASSPEGGLQETQYF
TRBV4-1	TRBJ1-6	NA	TRBD1	TGCGCCAGCAGCCAAGGACAGGGGGCGTATAATTCACCCCTCCACTTT	CASSQGQGAYNSPLHF
TRBV10-1	TRBJ1-2	once	TRBD1	TGCGCCAGCAGTGACCAGACAGGGCGCGGCTACACCTTC	CASSDQTGRGYTF
TRBV6-5	TRBJ2-3	NA	TRBD2	TGTGCCAGCAGTTCGAATAGCGGGGGGCGCACAGATACGCAGTATTTT	CASSSNSGGRTDTQYF
TRBV10-3	TRBJ1-6	NA	TRBD1	TGTGCCATCAGTGGTCGACAGGGGGGCTCCTTCGGGTCCTATAATTCACCCCTCCACTTT	CAISGRQGGSFGSYNSPLHF
TRBV5-1	TRBJ2-1	NA	NA	TGCGCCAGCAGCGGGACTTTCAATGAGCAGTTCTTC	CASSGTFNEQFF
TRBV30	TRBJ2-7	NA	TRBD2	TGTGCCTGGAGTGTACCCGGACTAGCGGGAGGCTCCTACGAGCAGTACTTC	CAWSVPGLAGGSYEQYF
TRBV6-5	TRBJ2-2	NA	NA	TGTGCCAGCATAACAGGGTGGCCCACCGGGGAGCTGTTTTTT	CASITGWPTGELFF
TRBV5-5	TRBJ2-2	NA	NA	TGTGCCAGCAGCACCCAGAGGAGGGTGGGATTTGGGGAGCTGTTTTTT	CASSTQRRVGFGELFF
TRBV9	TRBJ1-4	NA	TRBD1	TGTGCCAGCAGCGATGGGACAGGGGGGAAAAAACTGTTTTTT	CASSDGTGGKKLFF
TRBV5-1	TRBJ1-4	NA	NA	TGCGCCAGCAGGACGAGGGCGGACCGAAATGAAAAACTGTTTTTT	CASRTRADRNEKLFF
TRBV6-1	TRBJ1-1	NA	TRBD1	TGTGCCAGCAGCGAAAACAGGGGGCAAGGGGTGAACACTGAAGCTTTCTTT	CASSENRGQGVNTEAFF
TRBV6-5	TRBJ2-1	NA	TRBD2	TGTGCCGTCACTTCCGGGGGGAATTTGCGGAATGAGCAGTTCTTC	CAVTSGGNLRNEQFF
TRBV6-6	TRBJ1-3	NA	NA	TGTGCCAGCAGTTACTCGGCATCCCAATCTGGAAACACCATATATTTT	CASSYSASQSGNTIYF
TRBV4-3	TRBJ2-7	NA	TRBD2	TGCGCCAGCAGCCAAGAAGGACTAGCGGGGTACTACGAGCAGTACTTC	CASSQEGLAGYYEQYF
TRBV4-3	TRBJ1-1	NA	NA	TGCGCCAGCAGCCAAGGTTTTAGGGGCATGAACACTGAAGCTTTCTTT	CASSQGFRGMNTEAFF
TRBV7-9	TRBJ1-1	NA	NA	TGTGCCAGCAGCTTAGGCAGTGGGAACACTGAAGCTTTCTTT	CASSLGSGNTEAFF
TRBV6-1	TRBJ2-7	NA	TRBD1	TGTGCCAGCAGTGAAGTACAGGGACAGGGGGCCCCTGGGCAGTACTTC	CASSEVQGQGAPGQYF
TRBV12-5	TRBJ2-3	NA	TRBD2	TGTGCTAGTGGTCCCTCAACCGCGGGAGGAAGCACAGATACGCAGTATTTT	CASGPSTAGGSTDTQYF
TRBV5-5	TRBJ1-5	NA	TRBD1	TGTGCCAGCAGGGCCGGGACAGCCACCGGGCCCCAGCATTTT	CASRAGTATGPQHF
TRBV7-3	TRBJ2-5	NA	NA	TGTGCCAGCAGCCAAGGGGCAGGGATGGAGACCCAGTACTTC	CASSQGAGMETQYF